The T cell receptor (beta chain) under discussion was sequenced for a study of CD8+ T cells in alopecia areata. Regarding the study as a whole: Normal skin's resident alphabeta T cells are sequenced alongside lesional scalp T cells. While patients received tofacitinib, many expanded lesional clones remained present in scalp and blood.

Treatment of the sample: oral pan-JAK inhibitor, 5-10 mg twice daily. Extracted RNA was reverse transcribed into cDNA, the sequencing template. Repertoires were generated with immunoSEQ multiplex PCR, while TCRdb's copy carries only in-frame clones and drops some. The repertoire holds 95,000 to 150,000 clones, with 61% as singletons. On this clone: Its antigen is unidentified.

Trimming pared 0 bases from V and 8 bases from J, leaving 7 bases between. Germline assignment: CDR1 LNHNV and CDR2 YYDKDF (reference sequence). The CDR3 length is 12 residues. The material was CD4+ T cells sorted from blood, obtained at week 4, from a patient treated with tofacitinib. The chain links TRBV15 to TRBJ1-2; no definite D call. The sequence came from a human donor with alopecia areata. CDR3 protein: CATSRETRGYTF. CDR3 DNA: TGTGCCACCAGCAGAGAAACCCGCGGCTACACCTTC.